These 28 T cell receptor beta chains were sequenced from one sample in a study of siplizumab effects on memory and regulatory T cells. Sequencing was performed with immunoSEQ multiplex PCR; in TCRdb, only in-frame clones are kept and a portion is missing. The sample records about 97,000 clones, about nine tenths being singletons. The sequenced material came from non-Treg CD4+ T cells sorted from blood. The source of these receptors is a human donor in good health.

The gene calls are TRBV6-5 and TRBJ2-2, with D tentatively TRBD2 (6 bases). Per germline, CDR1 MNHEY and CDR2 SVGAGI. V dropped 9 bases and J dropped 0 bases, with 8 bases sitting between them. The CDR3 consists of 13 residues. CDR3 sequence (DNA): TGTGCCAGTGGGAGGTCGAACACCGGGGAGCTGTTTTTT. It encodes CASGRSNTGELFF.

CDR3 coding DNA: TGCGCCAGCAGCTTGGCGGGACACCTACAAGAGACCCAGTACTTC. Protein: CASSLAGHLQETQYF. The rearrangement uses TRBV5-1 and TRBJ2-5; maybe TRBD1 (6 bases). The CDR3 loop spans 15 amino acids. Germline CDR1 reads SGHRS; CDR2 reads YFSETQ. V was cut by 0 bases and J by 2 bases, with 11 bases left in between.

The rearrangement uses TRBV30 and TRBJ1-5, with D possibly TRBD1 on 5 matching bases. This CDR3 has 14 residues. V lost 0 bases and J lost 10, with 16 bases in between. Germline V gives CDR1 GTSNPN, CDR2 SVGIG (reference sequence). The CDR3 DNA sequence: TGTGCCTGGAGTGTACAGACGAGGGGCGATCCCCAGCATTTT. Its translation is CAWSVQTRGDPQHF.

V and J are TRBV29-1 and TRBJ2-6, with D possibly called TRBD1 or TRBD2 (5 bases each). This CDR3 contains 17 residues. Germline CDR1 SQVTM, CDR2 ANQGSEA. V was trimmed by 7 bases and J by 0 bases, leaving 19 bases between them. CDR3 amino acids: CSARVVGRPSGANVLTF. The CDR3 coding sequence is TGCAGCGCCCGGGTGGTGGGACGCCCCTCTGGGGCCAACGTCCTGACTTTC.

The rearrangement uses TRBV2 and TRBJ2-7; no firm D call. V lost 7 bases and J 2 bases, leaving 15 bases between the germline ends. The germline V gene encodes CDR1 SNHLY and CDR2 FYNNEI. This CDR3 has 14 residues. CDR3 region: CASKLEFLTYEQYF. CDR3 sequence (DNA): TGTGCCAGCAAATTAGAGTTCCTAACCTACGAGCAGTACTTC.

V usage is TRBV7-9 and J usage is TRBJ2-1; D may be TRBD2 (5 bases). V lost 3 bases and J 5 bases, leaving 11 bases between the germline ends. The CDR3 is 14 residues long. The V gene's germline CDR1 is SEHNR and CDR2 FQNEAQ (reference sequence). The CDR3, as DNA: TGTGCCAGCAGCTTTTGGCGGGCCCACAATGAGCAGTTCTTC. Amino acids: CASSFWRAHNEQFF. Full variable domain (outside the CDR3, taken from reference TRBV7-9 and TRBJ2-1): DTGVSQNPRHKITKRGQNVTFRCDPISEHNRLYWYRQTLGQGPEFLTYFQNEAQLEKSRLLSDRFSAERPKGSFSTLEIQRTEQGDSAMYLCASSFWRAHNEQFFGPGTRLTVL.

Concerning this clone: One end of the junction fails to match germline, which may point to a read error. The chain employs TRBV9 and TRBJ2-5; a weak D match, TRBD2 (5 bases). Per the germline V gene, CDR1 is SGDLS and CDR2 is YYNGEE. The CDR3 covers 14 residues. The CDR3 is CASSVVGNQETQYF. The CDR3 bases are TGTGCCAGCAGCGTAGTCGGGAACCAGGAGACCCAGTACTTC.

This chain connects TRBV19 to TRBJ1-1; perhaps TRBD1 as D (5 bases). The CDR3 covers 17 residues. With 5 bases removed from V and 5 bases from J, the gap between germline ends came to 24 bases. CDR1 and CDR2 from the germline V gene are LNHDA and SQIVND (reference sequence). CDR3 region: CASSRKWTTLRDTEAFF. The DNA for the CDR3 is TGTGCCAGTAGTCGAAAATGGACAACTCTAAGGGATACTGAAGCTTTCTTT.

The chain carries TRBV28 and TRBJ2-7; TRBD1 agrees at 7 bases. Per germline, CDR1 MDHEN and CDR2 SYDVKM. This CDR3 is 13 amino acids long. The V and J ends lost 6 bases and 0 bases, in that order; junction bases with no gene match: 2. CDR3 DNA: TGTGCCAGCAGCCAGGGGGACTCCTACGAGCAGTACTTC. Translation gives CASSQGDSYEQYF.

This clone has only one observation. The chain has TRBV7-9 and TRBJ2-2; 9 nucleotides match TRBD1. Trimming cost V 2 bases and J 2 bases; bases outside gene matches: 0. This CDR3 has 15 amino acids. Looked up from germline, CDR1 is SEHNR and CDR2 is FQNEAQ (reference sequence). CDR3 nucleotides: TGTGCCAGCAGCTTAACAGGGGGCAACACCGGGGAGCTGTTTTTT. Protein product: CASSLTGGNTGELFF.

The chain links TRBV19 to TRBJ1-5; TRBD1 aligns across 8 bases. V shed 5 bases, J shed 2 bases, and the junction held 8 bases outside the gene matches. CDR1 and CDR2 (germline): LNHDA, SQIVND (reference sequence). The CDR3 covers 16 residues. The CDR3 region is CASSLIDRGGNQPQHF. In DNA, the CDR3 is TGTGCCAGTAGTCTTATTGACAGGGGCGGCAATCAGCCCCAGCATTTT.

The chain carries TRBV30 and TRBJ1-1, with D possibly matching TRBD1 (6 bases). The CDR3 consists of 12 residues. Between the trimmed V and J ends, which lost 4 bases and 5 bases, there was a span of 11 bases. Germline CDR1 and CDR2: GTSNPN and SVGIG (reference sequence). The CDR3 DNA sequence: TGTGCCTGGACCGACAGGCTTACTGAAGCTTTCTTT. This codes for CAWTDRLTEAFF.

The genes are TRBV5-6 and TRBJ1-6; D is unresolved. CDR1 is SGHDT and CDR2 is YYEEEE in the germline V gene. Trimming took 3 bases from V and 5 from J, leaving 15 bases between them. This CDR3 has 16 amino acids. CDR3 residues: CASSSPVRRHNSPLHF. The CDR3 nucleotides are TGTGCCAGCAGCTCCCCCGTCAGGCGGCATAATTCACCCCTCCACTTT.

DNA for the CDR3: TGTGCCAGCAGCTTTGTGGACTATGGCGGCTACACCTTC. It is translated as CASSFVDYGGYTF. V and J are TRBV5-6 and TRBJ1-2; D remains unclear. V was clipped by 2 bases and J by 8 bases, with 13 bases between them. Germline V lookup: CDR1 SGHDT, CDR2 YYEEEE. The CDR3 has 13 residues.

The chain uses TRBV11-3 and TRBJ1-1; maybe TRBD1 (5 bases). Germline CDR1 reads SGHNT; CDR2 reads YENEEA. Trimming shortened V by 3 bases and J by 1 base, and 9 bases separated the two germline ends. The length of the CDR3 is 14 residues. The CDR3 here is CASSFRAGNTEAFF. The CDR3 DNA sequence: TGTGCCAGCAGCTTCAGGGCTGGGAACACTGAAGCTTTCTTT. Together with reference TRBV11-3 and TRBJ1-1, the CDR3 gives the full variable domain: EAGVVQSPRYKIIEKKQPVAFWCNPISGHNTLYWYLQNLGQGPELLIRYENEEAVDDSQLPKDRFSAERLKGVDSTLKIQPAELGDSAVYLCASSFRAGNTEAFFGQGTRLTVV.

This chain connects TRBV27 to TRBJ1-1, with 7 bases aligning to TRBD1. CDR1 and CDR2 (germline): MNHEY, SMNVEV (reference sequence). CDR3 length equals 14 residues. Trimming at V came to 6 bases and at J to 0 bases, leaving 4 bases not matched to a gene. CDR3 DNA sequence: TGTGCCAGCAGACGACAGGGCATGAACACTGAAGCTTTCTTT. Amino acids: CASRRQGMNTEAFF.

This clone appeared once. The chain uses TRBV27 and TRBJ2-1; 9 bases fit TRBD2. The CDR3 contains 15 residues. CDR1 MNHEY and CDR2 SMNVEV come from the germline V gene (reference sequence). With 6 bases clipped from V and 3 bases from J, the junction kept 6 bases outside the gene matches. The CDR3 reads CASSQASGNYNEQFF. CDR3 DNA: TGTGCCAGCAGCCAGGCTAGCGGGAACTACAATGAGCAGTTCTTC.

The rearrangement links TRBV30 to TRBJ1-6; D gene unclear. The length of the CDR3 is 15 residues. Per the germline V gene, CDR1 is GTSNPN and CDR2 is SVGIG (reference sequence). Trimming removed 8 bases from V and 7 bases from J, with 21 bases in between. The CDR3 region is CAGVFGAGVNSPLHF. The DNA of the CDR3 is TGTGCCGGGGTCTTCGGCGCAGGTGTGAATTCACCCCTCCACTTT.

This chain connects TRBV11-2 to TRBJ2-3; TRBD1 aligns across 8 bases. The CDR3 is 15 residues long. Germline V lookup: CDR1 SGHAT, CDR2 FQNNGV. J gave up 1 base and V 3 bases, and 3 bases lay outside the gene matches. CDR3 sequence: CASSFTGGGTDTQYF. Written as DNA, the CDR3 is TGTGCCAGCAGCTTCACAGGGGGAGGCACAGATACGCAGTATTTT.

This clone has a single count. The chain joins TRBV12-5 to TRBJ2-7, with 7 bases aligning to TRBD1. Per the germline V gene, CDR1 is LGHNT and CDR2 is FRNRAP. V shed 8 bases and J 1 base; nucleotides not matched to a gene: 8. The CDR3 has 14 residues. CDR3 protein: CASQLTGNSYEQYF. DNA of the CDR3: TGTGCTAGTCAATTGACAGGGAATTCCTACGAGCAGTACTTC.

This rearrangement joins TRBV7-9 to TRBJ2-7; the D gene is possibly TRBD2 (6 bases). Germline V CDR1 and CDR2: SEHNR, FQNEAQ (reference sequence). The CDR3 has 14 amino acids. V lost 3 bases, J lost 5 bases, and 14 bases lay in between. The CDR3 DNA reads as TGTGCCAGCAGCTTTGGAGGGAAAGGCGACGAGCAGTACTTC. It yields the protein CASSFGGKGDEQYF. Together with reference TRBV7-9 and TRBJ2-7, the CDR3 gives the full variable domain: DTGVSQNPRHKITKRGQNVTFRCDPISEHNRLYWYRQTLGQGPEFLTYFQNEAQLEKSRLLSDRFSAERPKGSFSTLEIQRTEQGDSAMYLCASSFGGKGDEQYFGPGTRLTVT.

This chain joins TRBV18 and TRBJ2-3, with no clear D. V was shortened by 3 bases and J by 4 bases, with 5 bases between the two germline ends. Germline V CDR1 and CDR2: KGHSH, LQKENI. The CDR3 length is 12 residues. This CDR3 is CASSPRADTQYF. The CDR3 nucleotides read TGTGCCAGCTCACCTAGGGCAGATACGCAGTATTTT.

The chain combines TRBV4-3 with TRBJ1-1; 10 bases line up with TRBD1. V lost 4 bases and J lost 2; bases outside the gene matches: 4. The V gene's germline CDR1 is LGHNA and CDR2 YSLEER. The CDR3 extends over 15 amino acids. CDR3 in amino acids: CASSRKTGGNTEAFF. DNA for the CDR3: TGCGCCAGCAGCCGGAAGACAGGGGGCAACACTGAAGCTTTCTTT.

Regarding this clone: This sequence is one base from a far larger clone and is likely a read error. The rearrangement links TRBV7-8 to TRBJ2-7; no clear D gene. The CDR3 is made up of 12 amino acids. The germline V and J ends were trimmed by 1 base and 3 bases, with 4 bases remaining between them. The germline CDR1 and CDR2 sequences are SGHVS and FQNEAQ. Here the CDR3 reads CASSLGFYEQYF. DNA of the CDR3: TGTGCCAGCAGCTTAGGGTTCTACGAGCAGTACTTC.

This sequence joins TRBV29-1 and TRBJ2-7; D might be TRBD2 (6 bases). Trimming shortened V by 7 bases and J by 6 bases, and 13 bases separated the two germline ends. Germline loops: CDR1 SQVTM, CDR2 ANQGSEA. The CDR3 has 11 amino acids. As DNA, the CDR3 is TGCAGCGCGGGCGGGGCGCTCGAGCAGTACTTC. Its protein is CSAGGALEQYF.

The chain joins TRBV6-5 to TRBJ1-1, with TRBD1 as a possible D gene (5 bases). The V gene lost 8 bases and the J gene lost 3 bases, with 10 bases spanning the gap. This CDR3 is 12 amino acids long. Germline V gives CDR1 MNHEY, CDR2 SVGAGI. The CDR3 DNA reads TGTGCCAGCTTCCGGGGGGACACTGAAGCTTTCTTT. Translation: CASFRGDTEAFF.

This clone is deemed medium-sized. This chain connects TRBV19 to TRBJ1-1; D unclear. CDR1 and CDR2 from the germline V gene are LNHDA and SQIVND (reference sequence). The CDR3 sequence is 12 residues long. V lost 7 bases to trimming and J lost 6 bases, with 12 bases between them. The DNA for the CDR3 is TGTGCCAGTACCAATTACCGGGCTGAAGCTTTCTTT. Amino acids: CASTNYRAEAFF. Using reference TRBV19 and TRBJ1-1 for the parts outside the CDR3, the full variable domain is DGGITQSPKYLFRKEGQNVTLSCEQNLNHDAMYWYRQDPGQGLRLIYYSQIVNDFQKGDIAEGYSVSREKKESFPLTVTSAQKNPTAFYLCASTNYRAEAFFGQGTRLTVV.

The chain couples TRBV6-5 to TRBJ2-7; 7 nucleotides align to TRBD1. The germline gives CDR1 MNHEY, CDR2 SVGAGI. This CDR3 is built from 13 residues. The junction had 1 base not matched to a gene; V was cut back by 2 bases and J by 3 bases. The CDR3 here is CASSYRDSYEQYF. DNA for the CDR3: TGTGCCAGCAGTTACCGGGACAGCTACGAGCAGTACTTC.